These T cell receptor beta chains were read from a single sample in a study of blood T cell repertoires in COVID-19. Measured with immunoSEQ multiplex PCR; TCRdb has only the in-frame clones, and not every one. The sample lists about 210,000 clones; around 88% were seen once. Sequencing was performed on peripheral blood. The receptors were sampled from a woman between 45 and 65 years old with acute or convalescent COVID-19. CDR3s include the opening cysteine and the closing phenylalanine or tryptophan. Fields, in order: V gene, clone size, J gene, CDR3 length, D gene, CDR3 protein, CDR3 DNA. D genes are given only for firm matches. Expanded clones get a size class; other rows say once, few or many, or leave the size out.

TRBV18	NA	TRBJ1-3	16	NA	CASSPPEGYSGNTIYF	TGTGCCAGCTCACCACCGGAGGGCTACTCTGGAAACACCATATATTTT
TRBV2	NA	TRBJ1-1	12	NA	CASSETRGAAFF	TGTGCCAGCAGTGAGACGCGGGGGGCAGCTTTCTTT
TRBV7-2	NA	TRBJ1-2	13	NA	CASSFLSLYGYTF	TGTGCCAGCAGCTTTTTAAGCCTATATGGCTACACCTTC
TRBV6-5	NA	TRBJ2-7	15	TRBD2	CASSYSAGGPYEQYF	TGTGCCAGCAGTTACTCAGCGGGAGGGCCTTACGAGCAGTACTTC
TRBV11-3	NA	TRBJ2-5	15	TRBD2	CASSPGLAVQETQYF	TGTGCCAGCAGCCCGGGACTAGCGGTTCAAGAGACCCAGTACTTC
TRBV28	NA	TRBJ1-2	15	NA	CASSFGAQGHYGYTF	TGTGCCAGCAGTTTTGGGGCTCAGGGGCACTATGGCTACACCTTC
TRBV28	NA	TRBJ1-2	15	TRBD1	CASTSPGQGAEGYTF	TGTGCCAGCACCTCCCCGGGACAGGGGGCCGAGGGCTACACCTTC
TRBV11-2	NA	TRBJ2-1	15	TRBD1	CASSLRGPTQGEQFF	TGTGCCAGCAGCTTAAGAGGTCCAACACAGGGGGAGCAGTTCTTC
TRBV5-1	NA	TRBJ2-4	19	TRBD2	CASSFWTSGGALAKNIQYF	TGCGCCAGCAGCTTCTGGACTAGCGGGGGGGCTTTAGCCAAAAACATTCAGTACTTC
TRBV4-1	NA	TRBJ2-7	14	TRBD1	CASSLDRGPYEQYF	TGCGCCAGCAGCCTGGACAGGGGGCCCTACGAGCAGTACTTC
TRBV19	NA	TRBJ1-5	14	NA	CASSTQGAWQPQHF	TGTGCCAGTAGTACCCAAGGGGCATGGCAGCCCCAGCATTTT
TRBV11-2	NA	TRBJ2-7	15	NA	CASSLAPDSYYEQYF	TGTGCCAGCAGCTTAGCCCCCGACAGTTACTACGAGCAGTACTTC
TRBV6-5	few	TRBJ1-5	14	NA	CASMGEGSNQPQHF	TGTGCCAGCATGGGAGAGGGCAGCAATCAGCCCCAGCATTTT
TRBV7-8	few	TRBJ2-7	15	NA	CASSWTRTFSYEQYF	TGTGCCAGCAGCTGGACCCGGACTTTTTCCTACGAGCAGTACTTC
TRBV7-3	few	TRBJ1-2	14	TRBD1	CASSSNAQGGGYTF	TGTGCCAGCAGCTCCAATGCGCAGGGGGGTGGCTACACCTTC
TRBV24-1	NA	TRBJ2-3	17	TRBD2	CATLTPGLAGCTDTQYF	TGTGCCACCCTGACGCCGGGACTAGCGGGATGCACAGATACGCAGTATTTT
TRBV25-1	NA	TRBJ2-5	13	NA	CASSEGAQETQYF	TGTGCCAGCAGTGAGGGCGCTCAAGAGACCCAGTACTTC
TRBV12-3/TRBV12-4	NA	TRBJ1-4	11	NA	CASSRNEKLFF	TGTGCCAGCAGCCGGAATGAAAAACTGTTTTTT
TRBV11-3	NA	TRBJ2-1	15	TRBD2	CASSLGLAGDNEQFF	TGTGCCAGCAGCCTCGGACTAGCGGGAGACAATGAGCAGTTCTTC
TRBV19	NA	TRBJ2-7	14	NA	CASSIPGLPYEQYF	TGTGCCAGTAGTATCCCAGGACTCCCTTACGAGCAGTACTTC
TRBV6-1	NA	TRBJ2-3	14	TRBD2	CASSDGGSGDTQYF	TGTGCCAGCAGTGATGGCGGGAGTGGGGATACGCAGTATTTT
TRBV28	NA	TRBJ2-5	16	TRBD2	CASSSIAGGPQETQYF	TGTGCCAGCAGCTCGATAGCGGGAGGGCCGCAAGAGACCCAGTACTTC
TRBV5-8	once	TRBJ1-4	15	NA	CASSFGGLSGEKLFF	TGTGCCAGCAGCTTTGGTGGTCTCAGCGGTGAAAAACTGTTTTTT
TRBV11-2	NA	TRBJ2-3	14	TRBD2	CASSSTGGGDTQYF	TGTGCCAGCAGCTCGACCGGGGGGGGAGATACGCAGTATTTT
TRBV4-1	NA	TRBJ1-1	15	TRBD1	CASSQDGTGRTEAFF	TGCGCCAGCAGCCAGGACGGGACAGGGAGGACTGAAGCTTTCTTT
TRBV5-5	NA	TRBJ1-1	12	NA	CASSPSVAEAFF	TGTGCCAGCAGCCCGTCGGTCGCTGAAGCTTTCTTT
TRBV24-1	NA	TRBJ2-5	14	NA	CATSLAGYQETQYF	TGTGCCACCTCATTAGCAGGGTACCAAGAGACCCAGTACTTC
TRBV27	NA	TRBJ2-1	16	TRBD2	CASSLSLAGRWNEQFF	TGTGCCAGCAGTTTATCATTAGCGGGGCGGTGGAATGAGCAGTTCTTC
TRBV19	NA	TRBJ2-7	15	NA	CASSISPGSSYEQYF	TGTGCCAGTAGTATTAGCCCCGGGAGCTCCTACGAGCAGTACTTC
TRBV6-6	NA	TRBJ2-2	16	TRBD2	CASSPSTSVNTGELFF	TGTGCCAGCAGTCCATCGACTAGCGTAAACACCGGGGAGCTGTTTTTT
TRBV5-4	NA	TRBJ1-2	16	NA	CASRKFGRGTNYGYTF	TGTGCCAGCAGAAAATTTGGTCGGGGTACTAACTATGGCTACACCTTC
TRBV9	once	TRBJ1-2	15	TRBD1	CASSVARGPLSGYTF	TGTGCCAGCAGCGTTGCCAGGGGGCCTCTGAGTGGCTACACCTTC
TRBV20-1	NA	TRBJ1-3	14	NA	CSASLPGAGNTIYF	TGCAGTGCTAGTCTCCCAGGGGCTGGAAACACCATATATTTT
TRBV5-4	NA	TRBJ1-4	16	NA	CASSPGGRATNEKLFF	TGTGCCAGCAGCCCGGGGGGGCGTGCAACTAATGAAAAACTGTTTTTT
TRBV7-2	few	TRBJ1-6	16	NA	CASSLASRFYNSPLHF	TGTGCCAGCAGCTTAGCGAGCCGGTTTTATAATTCACCCCTCCACTTT
TRBV5-8	few	TRBJ2-1	16	TRBD2	CASSPSLAGGSNEQFF	TGTGCCAGCAGCCCCTCGCTAGCGGGAGGGTCCAATGAGCAGTTCTTC
TRBV19	NA	TRBJ2-1	13	NA	CASSIIAYNEQFF	TGTGCCAGTAGTATTATCGCCTACAATGAGCAGTTCTTC
TRBV7-2	NA	TRBJ2-3	13	NA	CASSLARADTQYF	TGTGCCAGCAGCTTAGCGAGAGCAGATACGCAGTATTTT
TRBV7-3	few	TRBJ1-1	13	NA	CASSYGRNTEAFF	TGTGCCAGCAGCTATGGCAGGAACACTGAAGCTTTCTTT
TRBV6-5	NA	TRBJ2-1	13	NA	CASSPDRQSEQFF	TGTGCCAGCAGTCCGGACAGACAGAGCGAGCAGTTCTTC
TRBV6-5	NA	TRBJ1-1	14	TRBD1	CASSPRQGNTEAFF	TGTGCCAGCAGTCCACGACAGGGGAACACTGAAGCTTTCTTT
TRBV6-5	NA	TRBJ1-1	14	NA	CATSKRGMNTEAFF	TGTGCCACGTCCAAGAGGGGGATGAACACTGAAGCTTTCTTT
TRBV27	NA	TRBJ1-2	15	NA	CASSSHVKTSNGYTF	TGTGCCAGCAGTTCCCACGTTAAAACTTCGAATGGCTACACCTTC
TRBV20-1	NA	TRBJ1-2	13	TRBD1	CSASDRGAQGYTF	TGCAGTGCTAGTGACAGGGGGGCTCAGGGCTACACCTTC
TRBV24-1	NA	TRBJ2-2	17	TRBD1	CATSDPSGGRDPGELFF	TGTGCCACCAGTGATCCTTCAGGGGGAAGGGACCCCGGGGAGCTGTTTTTT
TRBV11-2	NA	TRBJ2-5	16	TRBD1	CASSLGQGANQETQYF	TGTGCCAGCAGCTTAGGACAGGGGGCTAACCAAGAGACCCAGTACTTC
TRBV19	NA	TRBJ2-4	14	TRBD1	CASTTPGQGAGKYF	TGTGCCAGTACCACCCCGGGACAGGGGGCAGGGAAGTACTTC
TRBV30	NA	TRBJ2-1	14	NA	CAWSDDKNYNEQFF	TGTGCCTGGAGTGACGACAAGAACTACAATGAGCAGTTCTTC